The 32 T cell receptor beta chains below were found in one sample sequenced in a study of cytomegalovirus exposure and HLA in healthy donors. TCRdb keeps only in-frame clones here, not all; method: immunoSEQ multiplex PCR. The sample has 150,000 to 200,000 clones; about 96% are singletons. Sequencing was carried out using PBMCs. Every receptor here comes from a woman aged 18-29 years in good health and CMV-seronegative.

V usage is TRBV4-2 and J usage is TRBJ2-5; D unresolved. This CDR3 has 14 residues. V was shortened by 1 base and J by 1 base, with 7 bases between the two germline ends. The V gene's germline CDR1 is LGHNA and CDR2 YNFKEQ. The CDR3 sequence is CASSQAAGQETQYF. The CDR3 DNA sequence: TGTGCCAGCAGCCAAGCGGCAGGCCAAGAGACCCAGTACTTC.

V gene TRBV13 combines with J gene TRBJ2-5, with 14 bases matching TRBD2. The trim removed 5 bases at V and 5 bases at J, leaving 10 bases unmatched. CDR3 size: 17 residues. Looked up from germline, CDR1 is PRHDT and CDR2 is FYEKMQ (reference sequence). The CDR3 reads CASSERLAGGRRETQYF. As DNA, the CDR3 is TGTGCCAGCAGCGAACGACTAGCGGGGGGGCGGCGGGAGACCCAGTACTTC.

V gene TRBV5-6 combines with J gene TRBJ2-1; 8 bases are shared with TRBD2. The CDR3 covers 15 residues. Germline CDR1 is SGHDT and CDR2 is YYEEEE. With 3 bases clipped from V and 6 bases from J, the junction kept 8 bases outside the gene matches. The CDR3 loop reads CASSSPGGPGNEQFF. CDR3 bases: TGTGCCAGCAGCTCGCCGGGGGGGCCCGGCAATGAGCAGTTCTTC.

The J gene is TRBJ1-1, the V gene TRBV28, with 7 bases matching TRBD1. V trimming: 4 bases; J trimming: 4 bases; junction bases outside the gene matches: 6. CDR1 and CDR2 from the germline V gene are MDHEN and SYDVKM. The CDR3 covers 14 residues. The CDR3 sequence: CASSSPQGGTEAFF. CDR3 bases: TGTGCCAGCAGTTCGCCGCAGGGGGGCACTGAAGCTTTCTTT.

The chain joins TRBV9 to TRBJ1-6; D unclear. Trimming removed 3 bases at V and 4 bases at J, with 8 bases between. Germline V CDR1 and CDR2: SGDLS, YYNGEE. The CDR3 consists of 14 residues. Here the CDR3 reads CASSGRGYNSPLHF. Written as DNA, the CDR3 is TGTGCCAGCAGCGGCCGGGGATATAATTCACCCCTCCACTTT.

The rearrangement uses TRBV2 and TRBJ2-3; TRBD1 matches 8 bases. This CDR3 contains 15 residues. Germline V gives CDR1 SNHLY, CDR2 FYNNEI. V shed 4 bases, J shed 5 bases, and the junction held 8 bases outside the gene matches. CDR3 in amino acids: CASSAQGAREDTQYF. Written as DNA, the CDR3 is TGTGCCAGCAGTGCCCAGGGGGCGCGGGAAGATACGCAGTATTTT.

The CDR3 is CASSSRQGQTYEQYF. CDR3 bases: TGTGCCAGCAGCTCCCGACAGGGCCAAACCTACGAGCAGTACTTC. The V gene is TRBV11-1, the J gene TRBJ2-7; 7 bases are shared with TRBD1. There are 15 residues in the CDR3. Germline CDR1 and CDR2: SGHAT and FQDESV (reference sequence). The V and J ends lost 4 bases and 2 bases, in that order; junction bases with no gene match: 8.

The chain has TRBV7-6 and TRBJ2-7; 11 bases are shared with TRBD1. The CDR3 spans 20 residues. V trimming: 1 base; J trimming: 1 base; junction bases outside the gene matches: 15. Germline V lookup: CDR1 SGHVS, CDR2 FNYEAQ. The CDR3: CASSLVPRTGGEIGSYEQYF. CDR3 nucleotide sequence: TGTGCCAGCAGCTTAGTTCCGAGGACAGGGGGCGAAATTGGATCCTACGAGCAGTACTTC. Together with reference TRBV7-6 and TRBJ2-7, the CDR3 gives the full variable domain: GAGVSQSPRYKVTKRGQDVALRCDPISGHVSLYWYRQALGQGPEFLTYFNYEAQQDKSGLPNDRFSAERPEGSISTLTIQRTEQRDSAMYRCASSLVPRTGGEIGSYEQYFGPGTRLTVT.

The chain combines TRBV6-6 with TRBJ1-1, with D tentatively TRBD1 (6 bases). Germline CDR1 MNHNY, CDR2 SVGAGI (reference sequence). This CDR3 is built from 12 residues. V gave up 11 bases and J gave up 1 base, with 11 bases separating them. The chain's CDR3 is CAVGGANTEAFF. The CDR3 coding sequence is TGTGCCGTTGGGGGGGCGAACACTGAAGCTTTCTTT.

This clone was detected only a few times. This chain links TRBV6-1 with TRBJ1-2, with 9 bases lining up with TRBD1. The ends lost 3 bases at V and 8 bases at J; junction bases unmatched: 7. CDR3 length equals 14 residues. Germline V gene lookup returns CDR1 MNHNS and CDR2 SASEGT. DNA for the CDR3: TGTGCCAGCAGTGACTACGGGACAGGGTCCGGCTACACCTTC. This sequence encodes CASSDYGTGSGYTF.

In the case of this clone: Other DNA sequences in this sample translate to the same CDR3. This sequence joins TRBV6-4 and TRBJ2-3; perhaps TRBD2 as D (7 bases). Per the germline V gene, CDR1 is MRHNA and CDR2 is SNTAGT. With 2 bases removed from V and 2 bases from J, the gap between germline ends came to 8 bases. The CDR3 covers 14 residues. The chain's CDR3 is CASSDGGATDTQYF. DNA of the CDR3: TGTGCCAGCAGTGACGGGGGGGCCACAGATACGCAGTATTTT.

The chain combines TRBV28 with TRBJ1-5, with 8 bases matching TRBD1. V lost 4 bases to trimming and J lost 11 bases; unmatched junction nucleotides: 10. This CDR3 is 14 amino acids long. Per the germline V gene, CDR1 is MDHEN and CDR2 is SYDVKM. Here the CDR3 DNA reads TGTGCCAGCAGTTCGGGACAGGCCCTCAGGGCCCAGCATTTT. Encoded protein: CASSSGQALRAQHF.

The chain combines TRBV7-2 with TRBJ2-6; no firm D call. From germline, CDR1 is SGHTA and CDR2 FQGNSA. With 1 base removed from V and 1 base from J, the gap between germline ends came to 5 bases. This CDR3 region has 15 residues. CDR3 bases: TGTGCCAGCAGCTTAGTCGTGTCTGGGGCCAACGTCCTGACTTTC. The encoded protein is CASSLVVSGANVLTF.

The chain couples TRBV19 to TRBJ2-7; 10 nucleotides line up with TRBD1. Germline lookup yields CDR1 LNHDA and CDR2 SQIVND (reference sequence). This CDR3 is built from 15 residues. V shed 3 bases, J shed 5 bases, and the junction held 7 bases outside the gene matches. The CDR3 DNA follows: TGTGCCAGTAGTATCGGGACAGGGGAAATGAACGAGCAGTACTTC. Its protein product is CASSIGTGEMNEQYF.

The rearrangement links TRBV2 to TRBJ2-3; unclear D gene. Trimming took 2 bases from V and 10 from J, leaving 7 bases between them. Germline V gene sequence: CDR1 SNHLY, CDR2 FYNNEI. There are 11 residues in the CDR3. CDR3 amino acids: CASSEPGAQYF. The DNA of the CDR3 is TGTGCCAGCAGTGAACCCGGTGCGCAGTATTTT. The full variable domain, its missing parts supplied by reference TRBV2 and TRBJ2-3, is EPEVTQTPSHQVTQMGQEVILRCVPISNHLYFYWYRQILGQKVEFLVSFYNNEISEKSEIFDDQFSVERPDGSNFTLKIRSTKLEDSAMYFCASSEPGAQYFGPGTRLTVL.

CDR3 in DNA: TGTGCCAGCAGTGAGATGGGAGGGCTAAACAGACCCAATTCACCCCTCCACTTT. Translation: CASSEMGGLNRPNSPLHF. The chain carries TRBV6-1 and TRBJ1-6; D not certain. Trimming left V 3 bases short and J 7 bases short, with 22 bases between. The length of the CDR3 is 18 residues. Germline V gene lookup returns CDR1 MNHNS and CDR2 SASEGT.

The CDR3 is CASSPDRSYNEQFF. For the CDR3, the DNA is TGTGCCAGCAGCCCCGACAGGTCCTACAATGAGCAGTTCTTC. The V and J genes are TRBV7-2 and TRBJ2-1; weak D call: TRBD1 (6 bases). Germline V gene lookup returns CDR1 SGHTA and CDR2 FQGNSA. Trimming took off 5 bases at V and 1 base at J, with 9 bases between the two ends. CDR3 length: 14 amino acids.

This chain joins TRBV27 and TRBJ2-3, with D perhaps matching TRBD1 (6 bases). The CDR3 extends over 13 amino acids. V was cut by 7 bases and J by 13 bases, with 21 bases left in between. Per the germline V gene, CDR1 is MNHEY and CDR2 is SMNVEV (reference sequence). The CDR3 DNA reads TGTGCCAGCACGTCCACCAGGGGCAGTAGAGAGTATTTT. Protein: CASTSTRGSREYF.

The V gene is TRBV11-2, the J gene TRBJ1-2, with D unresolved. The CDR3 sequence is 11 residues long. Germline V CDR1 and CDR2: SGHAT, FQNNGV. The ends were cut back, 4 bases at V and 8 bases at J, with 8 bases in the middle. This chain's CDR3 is CASSSGWGYTF. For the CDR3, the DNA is TGTGCCAGCAGCTCGGGTTGGGGCTACACCTTC. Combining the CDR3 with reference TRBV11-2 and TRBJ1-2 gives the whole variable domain EAGVAQSPRYKIIEKRQSVAFWCNPISGHATLYWYQQILGQGPKLLIQFQNNGVVDDSQLPKDRFSAERLKGVDSTLKIQPAKLEDSAVYLCASSSGWGYTFGSGTRLTVV.

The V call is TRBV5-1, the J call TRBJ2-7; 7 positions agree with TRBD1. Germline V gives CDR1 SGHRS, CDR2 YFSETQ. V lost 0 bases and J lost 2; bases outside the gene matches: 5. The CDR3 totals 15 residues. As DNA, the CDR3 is TGCGCCAGCAGCTTGGGAGGGGGCTCGACCTACGAGCAGTACTTC. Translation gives CASSLGGGSTYEQYF.

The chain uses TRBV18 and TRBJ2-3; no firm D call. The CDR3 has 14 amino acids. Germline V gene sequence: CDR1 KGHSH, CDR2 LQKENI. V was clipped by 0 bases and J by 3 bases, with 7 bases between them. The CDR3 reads CASSPPAETDTQYF. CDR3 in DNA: TGTGCCAGCTCACCACCGGCTGAAACAGATACGCAGTATTTT.

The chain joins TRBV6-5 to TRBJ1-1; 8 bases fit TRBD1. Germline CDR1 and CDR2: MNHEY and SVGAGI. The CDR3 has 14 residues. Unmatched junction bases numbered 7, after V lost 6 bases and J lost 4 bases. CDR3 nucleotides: TGTGCCAGCAGATCAGGGGGCAGGTTCACTGAAGCTTTCTTT. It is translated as CASRSGGRFTEAFF.

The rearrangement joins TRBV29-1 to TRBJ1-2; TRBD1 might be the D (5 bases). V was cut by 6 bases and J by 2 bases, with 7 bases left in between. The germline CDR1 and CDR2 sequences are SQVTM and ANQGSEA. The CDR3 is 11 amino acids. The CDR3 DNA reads TGCAGCGTATCAGGGAACTATGGCTACACCTTC. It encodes CSVSGNYGYTF.

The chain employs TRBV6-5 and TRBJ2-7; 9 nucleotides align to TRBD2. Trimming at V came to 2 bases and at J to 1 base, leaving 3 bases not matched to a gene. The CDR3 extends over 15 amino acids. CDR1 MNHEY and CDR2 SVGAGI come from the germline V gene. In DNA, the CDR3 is TGTGCCAGCAGTTACGTCCTAGCGGGATCCTACGAGCAGTACTTC. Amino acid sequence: CASSYVLAGSYEQYF.

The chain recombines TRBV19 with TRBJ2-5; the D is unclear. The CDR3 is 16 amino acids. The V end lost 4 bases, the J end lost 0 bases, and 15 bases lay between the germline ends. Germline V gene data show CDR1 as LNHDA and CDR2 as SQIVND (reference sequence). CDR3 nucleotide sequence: TGTGCCAGTAGTACCGCCCTCACAGAGTACCAAGAGACCCAGTACTTC. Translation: CASSTALTEYQETQYF.

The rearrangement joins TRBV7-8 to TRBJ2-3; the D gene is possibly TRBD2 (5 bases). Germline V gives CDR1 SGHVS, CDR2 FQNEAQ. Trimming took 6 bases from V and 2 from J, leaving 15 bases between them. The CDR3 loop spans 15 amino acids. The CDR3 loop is CASRGRKVPTDTQYF. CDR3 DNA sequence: TGTGCCAGCAGAGGGAGAAAAGTCCCCACAGATACGCAGTATTTT.

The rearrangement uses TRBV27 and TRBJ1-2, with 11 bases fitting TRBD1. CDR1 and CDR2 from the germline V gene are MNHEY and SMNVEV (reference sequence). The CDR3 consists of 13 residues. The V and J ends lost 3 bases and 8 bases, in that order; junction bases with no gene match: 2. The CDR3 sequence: CASSLGQGGGYTF. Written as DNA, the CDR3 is TGTGCCAGCAGTTTGGGACAGGGGGGAGGCTACACCTTC.

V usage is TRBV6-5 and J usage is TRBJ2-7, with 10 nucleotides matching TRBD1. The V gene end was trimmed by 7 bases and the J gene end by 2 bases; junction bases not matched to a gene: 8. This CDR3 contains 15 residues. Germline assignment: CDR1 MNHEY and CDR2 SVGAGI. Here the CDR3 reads CASTFTGTGAYEQYF. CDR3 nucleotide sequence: TGTGCCAGCACCTTCACCGGGACAGGGGCCTACGAGCAGTACTTC.

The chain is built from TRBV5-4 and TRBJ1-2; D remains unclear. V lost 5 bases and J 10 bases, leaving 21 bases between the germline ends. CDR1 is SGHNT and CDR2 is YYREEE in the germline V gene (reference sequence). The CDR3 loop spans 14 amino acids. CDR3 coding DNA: TGTGCCAGCAGGACTAGCACGGACGGACCTTCCTACACCTTC. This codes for CASRTSTDGPSYTF.

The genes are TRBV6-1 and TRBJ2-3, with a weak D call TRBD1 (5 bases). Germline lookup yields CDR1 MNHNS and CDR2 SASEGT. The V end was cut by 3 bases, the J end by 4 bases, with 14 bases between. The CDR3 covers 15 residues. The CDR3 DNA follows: TGTGCCAGCAGTGATAGGCAGGGTGGGGCAGATACGCAGTATTTT. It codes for CASSDRQGGADTQYF.

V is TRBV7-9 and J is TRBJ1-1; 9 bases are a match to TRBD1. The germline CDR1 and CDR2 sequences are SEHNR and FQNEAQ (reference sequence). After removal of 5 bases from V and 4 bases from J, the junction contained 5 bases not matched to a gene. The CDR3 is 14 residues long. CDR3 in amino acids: CASSGTGWSTEAFF. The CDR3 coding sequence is TGTGCCAGCAGCGGGACAGGGTGGAGCACTGAAGCTTTCTTT.

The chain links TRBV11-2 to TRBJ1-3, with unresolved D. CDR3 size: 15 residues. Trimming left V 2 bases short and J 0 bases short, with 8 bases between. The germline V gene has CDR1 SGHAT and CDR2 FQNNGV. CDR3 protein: CASSLMGSSGNTIYF. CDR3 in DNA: TGTGCCAGCAGCTTAATGGGGAGCTCTGGAAACACCATATATTTT.